This T cell receptor beta chain was recovered during a study of CD8 T cells in Susac syndrome. With random hexamers, reverse transcription was performed on about 0.5 to 1 ug of RNA. TCRdb reprocessed the immunoSEQ multiplex PCR reads with MiXCR, giving one entry per CDR3 protein. The sample lists roughly 150,000 distinct CDR3 sequences; less than 97% were seen once. Specimen: CD8+ T cells from PBMCs. The sequence came from a human donor with multiple sclerosis.

CDR3 loop: CASSFEQGRETQYF. The DNA of the CDR3 is TGTGCCAGCAGCTTCGAGCAGGGGAGAGAGACCCAGTACTTC. This chain connects TRBV7-9 to TRBJ2-5; possibly TRBD1 for D (6 bases). V lost 3 bases, J lost 4 bases, and 12 bases lay in between. This CDR3 comprises 14 residues. Germline V lookup: CDR1 SEHNR, CDR2 FQNEAQ (reference sequence).